One and the same sample provided the 13 T cell receptor beta chains below, sequenced in a study of cytomegalovirus exposure and HLA in healthy donors. Some clones are missing from TCRdb's copy, which holds only in-frame ones; the method was immunoSEQ multiplex PCR. The table includes 70,000 or so clones, about 95% detected once. Sequencing was done on a sample of PBMCs. These receptors all come from a woman younger than 35 in good health and CMV-seronegative.

The genes are TRBV9 and TRBJ2-3; no clear D gene. The germline CDR1 and CDR2 sequences are SGDLS and YYNGEE. Trimming stripped 0 bases from V and 0 bases from J, with 8 bases between. The length of the CDR3 is 15 residues. The CDR3 bases are TGTGCCAGCAGCGTAGCAGGAACTAGCACAGATACGCAGTATTTT. Encoded protein: CASSVAGTSTDTQYF. Drawing the rest from reference TRBV9 and TRBJ2-3, the complete variable domain is DSGVTQTPKHLITATGQRVTLRCSPRSGDLSVYWYQQSLDQGLQFLIQYYNGEERAKGNILERFSAQQFPDLHSELNLSSLELGDSALYFCASSVAGTSTDTQYFGPGTRLTVL.

A single count supports this clone. A read error may be the cause here, since a much bigger clone is one base away. V is TRBV7-6 and J is TRBJ2-7; D is unclear. The CDR3 loop spans 12 amino acids. Trimming stripped 4 bases from V and 0 bases from J, with 4 bases between. From germline, CDR1 is SGHVS and CDR2 FNYEAQ. The CDR3 protein is CASSSSSYEQYF. For the CDR3, the DNA is TGTGCCAGCAGCTCCAGCTCCTACGAGCAGTACTTC.

The V call is TRBV11-2, the J call TRBJ1-1, with 10 bases matching TRBD1. Germline-derived CDR1 and CDR2 are SGHAT and FQNNGV. With V trimmed by 4 bases and J by 4 bases, 6 bases remained unmatched. The CDR3 totals 15 residues. CDR3 sequence: CASSYDRGRVTEAFF. DNA of the CDR3: TGTGCCAGCAGCTACGACAGGGGGCGCGTCACTGAAGCTTTCTTT.

V is TRBV6-1 and J is TRBJ2-3; 8 positions agree with TRBD1. With 6 bases clipped from V and 2 bases from J, the junction kept 4 bases outside the gene matches. Per the germline V gene, CDR1 is MNHNS and CDR2 is SASEGT. This CDR3 is 14 amino acids long. The CDR3 sequence: CASSRDRNTDTQYF. The CDR3 DNA follows: TGTGCCAGCAGCCGGGACAGGAACACAGATACGCAGTATTTT.

The chain joins TRBV11-2 to TRBJ1-1; 7 bases are shared with TRBD1. After removal of 1 base from V and 3 bases from J, the junction contained 2 bases not matched to a gene. Looked up from germline, CDR1 is SGHAT and CDR2 is FQNNGV. The CDR3 contains 14 residues. The CDR3, as DNA: TGTGCCAGCAGCTTAGGGGGACAGTACACTGAAGCTTTCTTT. Its protein is CASSLGGQYTEAFF.

The rearrangement joins TRBV25-1 to TRBJ2-5; tentative D call: TRBD2 (5 bases). CDR1 is MGHDK and CDR2 is SYGVNS in the germline V gene. V was clipped by 3 bases and J by 3 bases, with 14 bases between them. This CDR3 is 15 amino acids long. The DNA of the CDR3 is TGTGCCAGCAGTGATTCTAGGGAGATCAAAGAGACCCAGTACTTC. It is translated as CASSDSREIKETQYF. Together with reference TRBV25-1 and TRBJ2-5, the CDR3 gives the full variable domain: EADIYQTPRYLVIGTGKKITLECSQTMGHDKMYWYQQDPGMELHLIHYSYGVNSTEKGDLSSESTVSRIRTEHFPLTLESARPSHTSQYLCASSDSREIKETQYFGPGTRLLVL.

The genes are TRBV5-1 and TRBJ1-3; 12 bases fit TRBD1. The CDR3 extends over 15 amino acids. Per germline, CDR1 SGHRS and CDR2 YFSETQ. Trimming at V came to 0 bases and at J to 6 bases, leaving 1 base not matched to a gene. CDR3 sequence: CASSLAGQGANTIYF. CDR3 DNA: TGCGCCAGCAGCTTGGCGGGACAGGGGGCAAACACCATATATTTT.

V is TRBV27 and J is TRBJ2-7, with D uncertain. There are 11 residues in the CDR3. V lost 4 bases, J lost 4 bases, and 5 bases lay in between. Germline CDR1 and CDR2: MNHEY and SMNVEV (reference sequence). The DNA for the CDR3 is TGTGCCAGCAGTTCAGGTTACGAGCAGTACTTC. This codes for CASSSGYEQYF.

Concerning this clone: The junction and the germline gene differ at one end; a read error may be behind it. Other DNA sequences from this sample encode an identical CDR3 as well. This chain joins TRBV27 and TRBJ2-3; the D is unclear. CDR3 size: 12 residues. Germline values: CDR1 MNHEY, CDR2 SMNVEV (reference sequence). The CDR3 DNA reads TGTGCCAGTAGTTCAGGTACAGATACGCAGTATTTT. Protein sequence: CASSSGTDTQYF.

The V gene is TRBV27, the J gene TRBJ2-6; 11 nucleotides line up with TRBD1. Trimming cost V 0 bases and J 0 bases; bases outside gene matches: 16. The CDR3 is made up of 23 amino acids. Per germline, CDR1 MNHEY and CDR2 SMNVEV (reference sequence). This CDR3 reads CASSLSNGGAPGTGGSGANVLTF. In DNA, the CDR3 is TGTGCCAGCAGTTTATCAAATGGGGGTGCCCCCGGGACAGGGGGCTCTGGGGCCAACGTCCTGACTTTC.

The chain employs TRBV2 and TRBJ2-5, with TRBD1 as a possible D gene (6 bases). Trimming stripped 8 bases from V and 3 bases from J, with 10 bases between. CDR1 is SNHLY, CDR2 FYNNEI, per germline. The CDR3 sequence is 12 residues long. CDR3 DNA: TGTGCCAGCGAGGGGGTGGAAGAGACCCAGTACTTC. Translating gives CASEGVEETQYF.

This chain joins TRBV28 and TRBJ2-7, with 7 nucleotides matching TRBD1. Germline values: CDR1 MDHEN, CDR2 SYDVKM. This CDR3 has 14 amino acids. J lost 2 bases, V lost 5 bases, and 6 bases had no gene match. The chain's CDR3 is CASSPTGTAYEQYF. The CDR3 coding sequence is TGTGCCAGCAGTCCGACTGGGACAGCCTACGAGCAGTACTTC.

The V gene is TRBV30, the J gene TRBJ1-2; no clear D. The ends were cut back, 4 bases at V and 2 bases at J, with 11 bases in the middle. The CDR3 runs 13 residues. Germline V gives CDR1 GTSNPN, CDR2 SVGIG (reference sequence). The CDR3 bases are TGTGCCTGGAATGAGAGGGCGAACTATGGCTACACCTTC. Translated: CAWNERANYGYTF. The whole variable domain, filled in from reference TRBV30 and TRBJ1-2, reads SQTIHQWPATLVQPVGSPLSLECTVEGTSNPNLYWYRQAAGRGLQLLFYSVGIGQISSEVPQNLSASRPQDRQFILSSKKLLLSDSGFYLCAWNERANYGYTFGSGTRLTVV.